The rows below give T cell receptor beta chains drawn from one sample of a study of T cell changes during pregnancy in multiple sclerosis. Generated by immunoSEQ multiplex PCR, the TCRdb table keeps only in-frame clones and is missing some. Of over 65,000 clones detected, less than 95% appear once; the ten largest clones hold 0.5% to 0.65%. The specimen was peripheral blood, collected in the third trimester of pregnancy. These receptors were obtained from a female donor with multiple sclerosis, enrolled in a pregnancy study. Both conserved end residues are part of each CDR3. D genes are given only for firm matches. A clone size is listed for some rows: how often the clone was seen (once, few, many), or a class if it is expanded.

>NA|NA|TRBV10-3|TRBJ2-6|15
TGTGCCATCAGTGACAGGGGAGCTGGGGCCAACGTCCTGACTTTC
CAISDRGAGANVLTF
>NA|NA|TRBV6-5|TRBJ1-5|15
TGTGCCAGCTCCCAGGGTTGGGCGTCTGATCAGCCCCAGCATTTT
CASSQGWASDQPQHF
>NA|NA|TRBV7-2|TRBJ1-6|15
TGTGCCAGCAGCTTAGATAGTATATCGGATTCACCCCTCCACTTT
CASSLDSISDSPLHF
>NA|TRBD1|TRBV5-4|TRBJ1-1|14
TGTGCCAGCAGCATGACAGGGGTTGATACTGAAGCTTTCTTT
CASSMTGVDTEAFF
>NA|NA|TRBV19|TRBJ1-3|14
TGTGCCAGTGCCACAGGTTCGGCTGGAAACACCATATATTTT
CASATGSAGNTIYF
>once|NA|TRBV4-2|TRBJ1-2|14
TGTGCCAGCAGCCAAGATTCAGGGAACTATGGCTACACCTTC
CASSQDSGNYGYTF
>NA|TRBD2|TRBV18|TRBJ2-1|15
TGTGCCAGCTCACGGCTAGCGGGGGGGCCCGATGAGCAGTTCTTC
CASSRLAGGPDEQFF
>NA|NA|TRBV6-4|TRBJ1-2|13
TGTGCCAGCAGTCGGGAACCGGGAGTGGGCTACACCTTC
CASSREPGVGYTF
>NA|TRBD1|TRBV30|TRBJ1-2|12
TGTGCCTGGACCATCGACAGGGACGGCTACACCTTC
CAWTIDRDGYTF
>once|TRBD1|TRBV9|TRBJ1-5|18
TGTGCCAGCAGCACCCGGACAGGGGGCCAATATAGCAATCAGCCCCAGCATTTT
CASSTRTGGQYSNQPQHF
>NA|TRBD2|TRBV12-5|TRBJ2-2|20
TGTGCTAGTGGTTTGGTAGTGGGTGAGCGGGGGGGATCGAACACCGGGGAGCTGTTTTTT
CASGLVVGERGGSNTGELFF
>once|TRBD2|TRBV30|TRBJ2-7|16
TGTGCCTGGAGTACTGGGACTAGCGGGAGCTCCTACGAGCAGTACTTC
CAWSTGTSGSSYEQYF
>NA|NA|TRBV18|TRBJ2-5|15
TGTGCCAGCTCGCCCGGGGACTTCTGGCCAGAGACCCAGTACTTC
CASSPGDFWPETQYF
>NA|TRBD2|TRBV27|TRBJ2-3|16
TGTGCCAGCAGTTTCCGCGGGGGGGCCAGATCAGATACGCAGTATTTT
CASSFRGGARSDTQYF
>NA|TRBD2|TRBV5-4|TRBJ2-3|15
TGTGCCAGCAGTTCCCGGACTAGCGGCACAGATACGCAGTATTTT
CASSSRTSGTDTQYF
>once|NA|TRBV7-9|TRBJ2-7|13
TGTGCCAGCAGCTTAGCTTCTCTCTACGAGCAGTACTTC
CASSLASLYEQYF
>NA|NA|TRBV11-2|TRBJ2-7|14
TGTGCCAGCAGCTTGAATTCGGGATCCTACGAGCAGTACTTC
CASSLNSGSYEQYF
>NA|TRBD2|TRBV5-4|TRBJ2-1|16
TGTGCCAGCAGCTACCCGGGACTAGAGGGTACGAATGAGCAGTTCTTC
CASSYPGLEGTNEQFF
>NA|NA|TRBV14|TRBJ2-1|11
TGTGCCAGCAGCCAAGATGGGGCGCAGTTCTTC
CASSQDGAQFF
>NA|TRBD1|TRBV28|TRBJ1-5|15
TGTGCCAGCAGTTCCCCTCGACAGGGAACACAGCCCCAGCATTTT
CASSSPRQGTQPQHF
>NA|NA|TRBV19|TRBJ1-2|15
TGTGCCAGTAGTATCTGGGAACATATGGAGGGCGGCTACACCTTC
CASSIWEHMEGGYTF
>NA|TRBD2|TRBV9|TRBJ2-2|16
TGTGCCAGCAGCGTCTTAACTAGCGGGGACACCGGGGAGCTGTTTTTT
CASSVLTSGDTGELFF
>NA|TRBD1|TRBV11-1|TRBJ2-1|15
TGTGCCAGCCAGGGGGCCCAGAGCTCCTACAATGAGCAGTTCTTC
CASQGAQSSYNEQFF
>NA|NA|TRBV6-5|TRBJ1-2|15
TGTGCCAGCAGTTCTCGGGACAACTATAACTATGGCTACACCTTC
CASSSRDNYNYGYTF
>NA|NA|TRBV27|TRBJ2-1|13
TGTGCCAGCAGTCGAACCCGGACTAATGAGCAGTTCTTC
CASSRTRTNEQFF
>NA|NA|TRBV6-1|TRBJ2-5|14
TGTGCCAGCAGTGTACGTCCGGGGAAAGAGACCCAGTACTTC
CASSVRPGKETQYF
>NA|TRBD1|TRBV27|TRBJ1-1|14
TGTGCCAGCAGTCCCCACCCGACAGGGACTGAAGCTTTCTTT
CASSPHPTGTEAFF
>once|TRBD2|TRBV10-3|TRBJ2-2|13
TGTGCCACCTCGCGGGAGGGGACCGGGGAGCTGTTTTTT
CATSREGTGELFF
>once|NA|TRBV18|TRBJ1-4|15
TGTGCCAGCTCACTCCTAGGACAGCCTAATGAAAAACTGTTTTTT
CASSLLGQPNEKLFF
>NA|NA|TRBV7-9|TRBJ1-1|12
TGTGCCAGCAGCCAAATCCTGGGGGGGGCTTTCTTT
CASSQILGGAFF
>NA|NA|TRBV9|TRBJ2-3|16
TGTGCCAGCAGCGTAGGGGGTGGGGCAGACACAGATACGCAGTATTTT
CASSVGGGADTDTQYF
>NA|NA|TRBV7-2|TRBJ1-1|16
TGTGCCAGCAGCCTTGCGCCCGGGTTCATGAACACTGAAGCTTTCTTT
CASSLAPGFMNTEAFF
>NA|TRBD1|TRBV19|TRBJ2-1|14
TGTGCCAGTAGAGGACAGGGGGCAAGGGATGAGCAGTTCTTC
CASRGQGARDEQFF
>NA|NA|TRBV27|TRBJ1-1|15
TGTGCCACCGCTAAAGGACAGCTGATGAACACTGAAGCTTTCTTT
CATAKGQLMNTEAFF
>NA|TRBD1|TRBV27|TRBJ1-3|15
TGTGCCAGCAGTTTGGGACAGGGCGTCGGAAACACCATATATTTT
CASSLGQGVGNTIYF
>NA|NA|TRBV9|TRBJ2-4|16
TGTGCCAGCAGCGTAGAAGGAGGGCGAGATAAAAACATTCAGTACTTC
CASSVEGGRDKNIQYF
>NA|TRBD1|TRBV7-2|TRBJ1-5|13
TGTGCCAGCAGGGGACAGAGCAATCAGCCCCAGCATTTT
CASRGQSNQPQHF